The next 10 T cell receptor beta chains were all read from a single sample in a study of prognosis after radiotherapy for stage I lung cancer. The authors amplified TCR beta CDR3 from genomic DNA using two-round multiplex PCR. Round-one PCR had primers specific to each TRBV and TRBJ gene. In TCRdb, the multiplex PCR reads were re-called with MiXCR into one record per CDR3 protein. The table has some 16,000 distinct CDR3 sequences, approximately 30% seen once. The specimen was PBMCs, collected before or after stereotactic body radiation therapy (not recorded which). All receptors derive from a donor aged 50 or older with non-small cell lung cancer.

This clonotype has ten or more counts. The chain recombines TRBV3-1 with TRBJ2-7; no clear D gene. The CDR3 spans 15 residues. Germline-derived CDR1 and CDR2 are LGHDT and YNNKEL (reference sequence). Trimming stripped 0 bases from V and 1 base from J, with 10 bases between. CDR3 DNA sequence: TGTGCCAGCAGCCAAGATTCCGTCTATTCCTACGAGCAGTACTTC. This encodes CASSQDSVYSYEQYF.

Remarks on this clonotype: A read error is possible here, since a much larger clone lies one base away. V gene TRBV29-1 combines with J gene TRBJ2-7, with 7 nucleotides matching TRBD2. CDR3 length equals 13 residues. Germline V CDR1 and CDR2: SQVTM, ANQGSEA. The J segment lost 5 bases and the V segment lost 7 bases, leaving 11 bases of the junction unmatched. CDR3 in amino acids: CSATVGEGDEQYF. In DNA form, the CDR3 reads TGCAGCGCCACGGTGGGGGAGGGTGACGAGCAGTACTTC.

The table lists this clonotype with many counts. The CDR3 DNA reads as TGTGCCAGCAGCTTAGATGGCGCTAGCGAAGAGACCCAGTACTTC. Its translation is CASSLDGASEETQYF. V usage is TRBV11-3 and J usage is TRBJ2-5; D is perhaps TRBD2 (6 bases). Germline CDR1 SGHNT, CDR2 YENEEA. Trimming cost V 0 bases and J 3 bases, with 11 bases left between them. The CDR3 loop spans 15 amino acids. The full variable domain, with the rest looked up from reference TRBV11-3 and TRBJ2-5, is EAGVVQSPRYKIIEKKQPVAFWCNPISGHNTLYWYLQNLGQGPELLIRYENEEAVDDSQLPKDRFSAERLKGVDSTLKIQPAELGDSAVYLCASSLDGASEETQYFGPGTRLLVL.

This clonotype was recorded at least ten times. The chain couples TRBV28 to TRBJ1-2, with 7 bases matching TRBD1. In germline, CDR1 is MDHEN, CDR2 SYDVKM. V lost 8 bases and J lost 6; bases outside the gene matches: 12. This CDR3 comprises 14 residues. The CDR3 is CASGNRDSSDGYTF. In nucleotides, the CDR3 is TGTGCCAGCGGCAATCGGGACAGTTCGGATGGCTACACCTTC.

In its sample, this clonotype was seen many times. The chain carries TRBV20-1 and TRBJ1-2, with a tentative D call TRBD1 (5 bases). The CDR3 is made up of 14 amino acids. V lost 1 base, J lost 4 bases, and 13 bases lay in between. Germline V lookup: CDR1 DFQATT, CDR2 SNEGSKA (reference sequence). The CDR3 sequence is CSARASDRAYGYTF. Written as DNA, the CDR3 is TGCAGTGCTAGAGCCTCCGACAGAGCCTATGGCTACACCTTC.

Comment on this clonotype: A far larger clone is only one base removed, so a read error is likely. V usage is TRBV15 and J usage is TRBJ2-5; no firm D call. The end of the DNA aligns better with TRBJ2-1, so the J call may be wrong. CDR1 LNHNV and CDR2 YYDKDF come from the germline V gene (reference sequence). The CDR3 loop spans 14 amino acids. The CDR3 sequence: CATSRDRTVNDQFF. The CDR3 DNA sequence: TGTGCCACCAGCAGAGACCGTACAGTTAATGATCAGTTCTTC.

This clonotype was picked up many times. The chain combines TRBV2 with TRBJ2-1; D gene unclear. Germline V gene sequence: CDR1 SNHLY, CDR2 FYNNEI. V dropped 7 bases and J dropped 5 bases, with 6 bases sitting between them. The CDR3 is 11 residues long. CDR3 in amino acids: CASILHNEQFF. The CDR3 DNA follows: TGTGCCAGCATCCTGCACAATGAGCAGTTCTTC.

Regarding this clonotype: A junction end diverges from the germline sequence, so it may reflect a read error. The chain recombines TRBV6-2 or TRBV6-3 with TRBJ1-1; D not resolved. CDR3 length: 13 residues. CDR1 is MNHEY and CDR2 is SVGEGT in the germline V gene. The chain's CDR3 is CAGSHMDGTEAFF. DNA for the CDR3: TGTGCCGGCAGCCACATGGATGGCACTGAAGCTTTCTTT.

This clonotype was seen many times. The chain has TRBV25-1 and TRBJ2-5; 7 nucleotides match TRBD2. The CDR3 consists of 16 residues. V trimming: 0 bases; J trimming: 4 bases; junction bases outside the gene matches: 8. Germline CDR1 and CDR2: MGHDK and SYGVNS. The CDR3: CASSEYRGRGRETQYF. The CDR3 coding sequence is TGTGCCAGCAGTGAATATCGCGGGAGAGGTCGAGAGACCCAGTACTTC. The entire variable domain, with the rest obtained from reference TRBV25-1 and TRBJ2-5, is as follows: EADIYQTPRYLVIGTGKKITLECSQTMGHDKMYWYQQDPGMELHLIHYSYGVNSTEKGDLSSESTVSRIRTEHFPLTLESARPSHTSQYLCASSEYRGRGRETQYFGPGTRLLVL.

In its sample, this clonotype was seen many times. The V gene is TRBV14, the J gene TRBJ2-3; no definite D call. CDR1 and CDR2 from the germline V gene are SGHDN and FVKESK. Trimming cost V 4 bases and J 6 bases, with 14 bases left between them. CDR3 size: 14 residues. The CDR3 nucleotides are TGTGCCAGCAGCCGCCGGGCCAACATGGATACGCAGTATTTT. Protein: CASSRRANMDTQYF.